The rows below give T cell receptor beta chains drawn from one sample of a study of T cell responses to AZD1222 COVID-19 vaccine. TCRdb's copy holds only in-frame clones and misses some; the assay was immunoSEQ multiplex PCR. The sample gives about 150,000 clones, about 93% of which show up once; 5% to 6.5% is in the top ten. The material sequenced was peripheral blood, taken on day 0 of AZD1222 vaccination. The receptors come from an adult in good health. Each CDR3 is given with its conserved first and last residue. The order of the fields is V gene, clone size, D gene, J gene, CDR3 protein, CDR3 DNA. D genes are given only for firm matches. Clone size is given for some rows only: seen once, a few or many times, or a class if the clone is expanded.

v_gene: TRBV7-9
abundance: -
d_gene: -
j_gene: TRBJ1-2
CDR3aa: CASSLEGPNYGYTF
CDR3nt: TGTGCCAGCAGCTTAGAGGGGCCCAACTATGGCTACACCTTC

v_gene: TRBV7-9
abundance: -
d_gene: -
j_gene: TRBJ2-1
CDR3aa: CASSPIQHSSNEQFF
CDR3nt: TGTGCCAGCAGCCCCATCCAGCACAGCTCCAATGAGCAGTTCTTC

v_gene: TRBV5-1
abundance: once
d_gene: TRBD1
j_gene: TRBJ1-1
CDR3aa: CASSPYPGQSTEAFF
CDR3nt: TGCGCCAGCAGCCCTTATCCGGGACAGTCCACTGAAGCTTTCTTT

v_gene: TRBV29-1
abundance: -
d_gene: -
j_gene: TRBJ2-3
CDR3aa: CSVGSTDTQYF
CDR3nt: TGCAGCGTTGGGAGCACAGATACGCAGTATTTT

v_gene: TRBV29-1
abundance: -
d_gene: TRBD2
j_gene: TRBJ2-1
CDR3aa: CSVDGLADNEQFF
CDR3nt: TGCAGCGTTGACGGACTAGCCGACAATGAGCAGTTCTTC

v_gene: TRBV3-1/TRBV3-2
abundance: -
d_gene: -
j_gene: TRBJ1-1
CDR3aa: CASSQGTVNTEAFF
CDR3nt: TGTGCCAGCAGCCAAGGGACAGTGAACACTGAAGCTTTCTTT

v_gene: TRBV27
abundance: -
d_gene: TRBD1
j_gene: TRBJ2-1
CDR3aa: CASSLQGTGGYNEQFF
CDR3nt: TGTGCCAGCAGTTTACAGGGGACAGGGGGCTACAATGAGCAGTTCTTC

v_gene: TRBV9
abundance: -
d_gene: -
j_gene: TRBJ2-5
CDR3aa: CASSVGIWSETQYF
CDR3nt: TGTGCCAGCAGCGTAGGCATTTGGTCAGAGACCCAGTACTTC

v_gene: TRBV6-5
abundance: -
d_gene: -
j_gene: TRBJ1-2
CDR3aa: CASSYDGGPLGYTF
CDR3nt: TGTGCCAGCAGTTACGATGGGGGGCCCCTTGGCTACACCTTC

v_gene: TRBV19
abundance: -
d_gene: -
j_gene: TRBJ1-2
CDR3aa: CASSKGPRGYTF
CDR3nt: TGTGCCAGTTCAAAGGGGCCGCGGGGCTACACCTTC

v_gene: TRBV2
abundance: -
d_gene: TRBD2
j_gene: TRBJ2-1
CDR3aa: CASSEVGEGGGEQFF
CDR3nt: TGTGCCAGCAGTGAGGTAGGGGAGGGTGGAGGGGAGCAGTTCTTC

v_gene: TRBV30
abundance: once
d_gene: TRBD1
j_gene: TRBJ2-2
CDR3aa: CAWNRDSATGELFF
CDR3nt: TGTGCCTGGAACCGGGACAGCGCGACCGGGGAGCTGTTTTTT

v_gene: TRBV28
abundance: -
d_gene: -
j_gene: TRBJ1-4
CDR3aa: CASSLATTTNEKLFF
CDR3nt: TGTGCCAGCAGCCTAGCAACTACAACTAATGAAAAACTGTTTTTT

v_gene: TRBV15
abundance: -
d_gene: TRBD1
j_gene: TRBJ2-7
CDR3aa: CATSRDRTGAPYEQYF
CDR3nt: TGTGCCACCAGCAGAGATCGGACAGGAGCTCCCTACGAGCAGTACTTC

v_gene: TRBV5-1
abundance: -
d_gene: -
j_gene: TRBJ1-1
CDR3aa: CASSWGPTMNTEAFF
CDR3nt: TGCGCCAGCAGCTGGGGACCGACCATGAACACTGAAGCTTTCTTT

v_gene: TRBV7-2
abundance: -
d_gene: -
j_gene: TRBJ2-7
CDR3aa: CASSLAGHYEQYF
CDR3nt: TGTGCCAGCAGCTTGGCGGGCCACTACGAGCAGTACTTC

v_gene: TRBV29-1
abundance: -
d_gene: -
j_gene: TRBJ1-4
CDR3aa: CSARNEKLFF
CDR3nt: TGCAGCGCACGTAATGAAAAACTGTTTTTT

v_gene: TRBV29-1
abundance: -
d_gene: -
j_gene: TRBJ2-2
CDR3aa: CSVEGPTGELFF
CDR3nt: TGCAGCGTTGAAGGCCCCACCGGGGAGCTGTTTTTT

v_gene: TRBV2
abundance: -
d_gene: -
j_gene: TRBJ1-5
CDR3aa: CASSETGRAGNQPQHF
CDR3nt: TGTGCCAGCAGTGAAACGGGGCGGGCAGGCAATCAGCCCCAGCATTTT

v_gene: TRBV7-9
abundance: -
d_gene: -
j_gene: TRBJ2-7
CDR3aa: CASSLDALYEQYF
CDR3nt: TGTGCCAGCAGCTTAGACGCTCTCTACGAGCAGTACTTC

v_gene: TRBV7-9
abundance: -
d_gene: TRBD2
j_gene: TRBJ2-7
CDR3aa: CASSFRTSGTYEQYF
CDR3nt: TGTGCCAGCAGCTTCCGGACTAGCGGAACCTACGAGCAGTACTTC

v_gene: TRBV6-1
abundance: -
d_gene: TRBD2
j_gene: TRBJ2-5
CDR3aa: CASSDVGVAGAWETQYF
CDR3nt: TGTGCCAGCAGTGACGTAGGAGTAGCGGGAGCTTGGGAGACCCAGTACTTC

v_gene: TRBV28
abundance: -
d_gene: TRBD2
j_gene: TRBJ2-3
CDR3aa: CASTGPRLAGTDTQYF
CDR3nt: TGTGCCAGCACCGGACCTCGGCTAGCGGGCACAGATACGCAGTATTTT

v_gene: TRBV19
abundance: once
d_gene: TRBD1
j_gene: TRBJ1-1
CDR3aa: CASSNRGTGAEAFF
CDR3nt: TGTGCCAGTAGTAATCGGGGGACAGGTGCTGAAGCTTTCTTT

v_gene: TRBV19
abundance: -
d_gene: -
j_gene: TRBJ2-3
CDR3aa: CASNKGRADTQYF
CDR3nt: TGTGCCAGTAACAAGGGAAGGGCAGATACGCAGTATTTT

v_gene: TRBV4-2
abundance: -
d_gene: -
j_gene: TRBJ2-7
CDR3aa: CASSHSGRLSSYEQYF
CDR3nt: TGTGCCAGCAGCCACTCGGGACGGTTAAGCTCCTACGAGCAGTACTTC

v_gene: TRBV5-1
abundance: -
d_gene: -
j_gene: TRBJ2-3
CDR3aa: CASSPLTGEIDTQYF
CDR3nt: TGCGCCAGCAGCCCCCTGACAGGTGAAATAGATACGCAGTATTTT

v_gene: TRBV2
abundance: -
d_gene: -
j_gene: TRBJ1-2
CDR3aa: CASCKTVTNYGYTF
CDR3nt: TGTGCCAGCTGTAAGACCGTAACTAACTATGGCTACACCTTC

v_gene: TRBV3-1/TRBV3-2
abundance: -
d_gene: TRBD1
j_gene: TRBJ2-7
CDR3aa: CASSQLPDRGHEQYF
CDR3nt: TGTGCCAGCAGCCAACTACCGGACAGGGGCCACGAGCAGTACTTC

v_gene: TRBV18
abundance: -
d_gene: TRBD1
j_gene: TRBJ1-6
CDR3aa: CASSPGDSNSPLHF
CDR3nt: TGTGCCAGCTCACCGGGGGACAGCAATTCACCCCTCCACTTT

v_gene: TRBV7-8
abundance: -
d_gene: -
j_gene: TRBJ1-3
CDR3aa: CASSGSSLGGNTIYF
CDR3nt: TGTGCCAGCAGCGGAAGTTCCTTAGGTGGAAACACCATATATTTT

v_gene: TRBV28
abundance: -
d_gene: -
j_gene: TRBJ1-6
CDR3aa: CASSLKADSPLHF
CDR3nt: TGTGCCAGCAGTTTGAAGGCGGATTCACCCCTCCACTTT

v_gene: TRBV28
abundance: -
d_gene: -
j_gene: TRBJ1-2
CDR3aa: CASSLPQGFSIGYTF
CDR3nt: TGTGCCAGCAGCTTGCCACAGGGTTTCTCCATCGGCTACACCTTC